Included here is one T cell receptor beta chain sequence, with context. The data were taken from a study of shared clonotypes between healthy human individuals. Turning to the study itself: The study drew on a couple of women and a few men aged 18 to 49 as donors.

The trim removed 6 bases at V and 4 bases at J, leaving 9 bases unmatched. The CDR3 is 16 amino acids. The germline CDR1 and CDR2 sequences are MGHDK and SYGVNS. Clones were read by immunoSEQ multiplex PCR, and TCRdb kept only the in-frame ones, dropping some. Here the sample spans fewer than 550,000 clones, about 79% being singletons. The chain is built from TRBV25-1 and TRBJ2-5; 12 bases match TRBD2. The receptor was derived from a woman aged 40 to 49 in good health. Some clones in this sample may be carry-over from other donors' samples. Sequencing was done on a sample of PBMCs. CDR3 DNA: TGTGCCAGCAGGGCCGGGGCTAGCGGGAGGGGAGAGACCCAGTACTTC. This gives the protein CASRAGASGRGETQYF.